This T cell receptor (beta chain) was sequenced for a study of cytomegalovirus exposure and HLA in healthy donors. Across the study: Out of 180 million or so T cells, an earlier analysis found about 120 million unique TCR beta sequences in total.

From germline, CDR1 is MNHEY and CDR2 SMNVEV (reference sequence). The CDR3 is 15 residues long. The germline V and J ends were trimmed by 5 bases and 2 bases, with 10 bases remaining between them. The study ran its PCR with 60 Vbeta and 13 Jbeta primers. Assay used: immunoSEQ multiplex PCR; TCRdb lists only in-frame clones, some missing. This sample has tens of thousands of clones, with about four fifths found just once. The sequence was collected from a young man in good health and CMV-seronegative. Sequenced sample: PBMCs. The chain has TRBV27 and TRBJ2-6; D call uncertain. For the CDR3, the DNA is TGTGCCAGCAGTCCGAGGATGCCTGGGGCCAACGTCCTGACTTTC. Translation gives CASSPRMPGANVLTF.